The 11 T cell receptor beta chains reported below all come from one sample, sequenced in a study of T cells in women clearing cervical HPV infection. Clones were read by immunoSEQ multiplex PCR, and TCRdb kept only the in-frame ones, dropping some. This listing includes around 12,000 clones. The sample comprised blood buffy coat. The receptors stem from a woman aged 18-70 years with a cervical HPV16 infection that either progressed to CIN3+ or cleared (not recorded which).

Points on this clone: The read terminates 3 residues ahead of where the CDR3 ends, so the germline J gene completes it. This chain connects TRBV19 to TRBJ2-7, with D possibly TRBD1 on 6 matching bases. V was pared by 3 bases and J by 3 bases, with 12 bases between. The germline CDR1 and CDR2 sequences are LNHDA and SQIVND (reference sequence). There are 14 residues in the CDR3. The part of the CDR3 DNA that was read is TGTGCCAGTAGTATCAGGGACACAGTCTACGAG. This codes for CASSIRDTVYE. In full, the CDR3 is CASSIRDTVYEQYF.

As for this clone: The CDR3 end is not reached by the read, which stops 3 residues before it; the germline J gene fills it in. The chain employs TRBV5-6 and TRBJ1-1, with D possibly being TRBD1 (6 bases). This CDR3 spans 14 amino acids. Germline V gives CDR1 SGHDT, CDR2 YYEEEE. Trimming removed 3 bases at V and 1 base at J, with 10 bases between. This chain's CDR3 is CASSSQGRNTEAFF. The CDR3 DNA, read in part, is TGTGCCAGCAGCTCACAGGGAAGGAACACTGAA.

About this clone: The read finishes 3 residues shy of the CDR3 end, and the germline J gene is used to complete it. The chain couples TRBV29-1 to TRBJ1-2, with 7 bases identical to TRBD1. After removal of 7 bases from V and 1 base from J, the junction contained 9 bases not matched to a gene. Per germline, CDR1 SQVTM and CDR2 ANQGSEA. The CDR3 length is 14 residues. Here the CDR3 reads CSALGTANNYGYTF. CDR3 bases read: TGCAGCGCACTCGGGACAGCCAATAACTATGGC.

CDR3 bases read: TGTGCCTGGAGTGTACCGGGGGGGTCTAGCACAGATACG. Amino acids: CAWSVPGGSSTDT. From start to end, the CDR3 is CAWSVPGGSSTDTQYF. The chain recombines TRBV30 with TRBJ2-3, with 8 bases fitting TRBD2. The read terminates 3 residues before the CDR3 end, so the remaining end is supplied by the germline J gene. The CDR3 is made up of 16 amino acids. Germline V gene data show CDR1 as GTSNPN and CDR2 as SVGIG (reference sequence). Trimming cost V 0 bases and J 0 bases; bases outside gene matches: 5.

Worth noting for this clone: Coverage ceases 3 residues before the CDR3 finishes, and the germline J gene fills in the end. V is TRBV6-2 or TRBV6-3 and J is TRBJ2-7; 7 bases align to TRBD1. J was trimmed by 1 base and V by 6 bases; bases with no gene match: 6. Germline V gene data show CDR1 as MNHEY and CDR2 as SVGEGT. The CDR3 totals 14 residues. The sequenced CDR3 bases are TGTGCCAGCAGAGATCCGGGACAGTCCTACGAG. It is translated as CASRDPGQSYE. The whole CDR3 protein is CASRDPGQSYEQYF.

As to this clone: The read terminates 3 residues ahead of where the CDR3 ends, so the germline J gene completes it. The chain recombines TRBV7-2 with TRBJ1-1; 7 positions match TRBD1. The germline V gene encodes CDR1 SGHTA and CDR2 FQGNSA. The J segment lost 5 bases and the V segment lost 4 bases, leaving 7 bases of the junction unmatched. This CDR3 has 14 residues. The CDR3 reads CASSSKDRRTEAFF. The sequenced part of the CDR3 DNA is TGTGCCAGCAGCTCCAAGGACAGGAGGACTGAA. The complete variable domain, with remaining parts taken from reference TRBV7-2 and TRBJ1-1, reads GAGVSQSPSNKVTEKGKDVELRCDPISGHTALYWYRQSLGQGLEFLIYFQGNSAPDKSGLPSDRFSAERTGGSVSTLTIQRTQQEDSAVYLCASSSKDRRTEAFFGQGTRLTVV.

Worth noting for this clone: Coverage ceases 3 residues before the CDR3 finishes, and the germline J gene fills in the end. The V call is TRBV20-1, the J call TRBJ2-7; perhaps TRBD2 as D (7 bases). The germline gives CDR1 DFQATT, CDR2 SNEGSKA (reference sequence). Trimming removed 5 bases from V and 3 bases from J, with 14 bases in between. The CDR3 is made up of 13 amino acids. The covered CDR3 bases are TGCAGTGCTCCGGGAGGACAGAACTACGAG. The encoded protein is CSAPGGQNYE. The complete CDR3 reads CSAPGGQNYEQYF.

Of note for this clone: The read terminates 3 residues before the CDR3 end, so the remaining end is supplied by the germline J gene. The chain recombines TRBV29-1 with TRBJ2-3; 13 nucleotides match TRBD2. Trimming cost V 6 bases and J 8 bases; bases outside gene matches: 11. In germline, CDR1 is SQVTM, CDR2 ANQGSEA. The CDR3 is 15 amino acids. CDR3 sequence reads: CSVVLAGGPSGTQYF. The part of the CDR3 DNA that was read is TGCAGCGTGGTACTAGCGGGGGGGCCCTCTGGTACG.

A note on this clone: The read ends 3 residues shy of where the CDR3 ends; the end is completed using the germline J gene. The genes are TRBV18 and TRBJ2-2; 7 positions agree with TRBD2. In germline, CDR1 is KGHSH, CDR2 LQKENI. The CDR3 sequence is 15 residues long. V was clipped by 0 bases and J by 7 bases; unmatched bases: 5. The DNA read from the CDR3 is TGTGCCAGCTCACCACCGGGACTACGGCTCGGGGAG. Protein: CASSPPGLRLGE. The CDR3 reads in full as CASSPPGLRLGELFF.

About this clone itself: Coverage ceases 3 residues before the CDR3 finishes, and the germline J gene fills in the end. This sequence joins TRBV11-2 and TRBJ2-7; D gene ambiguous. This CDR3 contains 13 residues. The V end lost 0 bases, the J end lost 3 bases, and 6 bases lay between the germline ends. The V gene's germline CDR1 is SGHAT and CDR2 FQNNGV. The sequenced part of the CDR3 DNA is TGTGCCAGCAGCTTAGAGACACTCTACGAG. Translation gives CASSLETLYE. The complete CDR3 protein is CASSLETLYEQYF.

In regard to this clone: The CDR3 end lies 3 residues beyond the end of the read and is filled in from the germline J gene. V is TRBV7-9 and J is TRBJ1-2, with 9 bases lining up with TRBD1. Germline CDR1 is SEHNR and CDR2 is FQNEAQ (reference sequence). The CDR3 extends over 13 amino acids. V shed 5 bases, J shed 6 bases, and the junction held 4 bases outside the gene matches. The CDR3 region is CASSLGTGNGYTF. The CDR3 bases that were read are TGTGCCAGCAGCCTCGGGACAGGGAATGGC.